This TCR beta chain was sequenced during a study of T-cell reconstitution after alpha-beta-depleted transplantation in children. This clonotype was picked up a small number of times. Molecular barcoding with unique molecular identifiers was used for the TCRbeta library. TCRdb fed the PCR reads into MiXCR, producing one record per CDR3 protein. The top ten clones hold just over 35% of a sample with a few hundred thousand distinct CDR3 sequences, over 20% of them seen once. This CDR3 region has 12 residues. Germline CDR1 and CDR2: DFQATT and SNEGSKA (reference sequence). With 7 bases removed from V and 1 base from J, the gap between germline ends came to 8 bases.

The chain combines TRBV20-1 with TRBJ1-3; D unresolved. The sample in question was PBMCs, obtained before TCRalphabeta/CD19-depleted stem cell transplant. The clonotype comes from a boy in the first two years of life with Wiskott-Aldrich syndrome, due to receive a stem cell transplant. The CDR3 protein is CSGKGSGNTIYF. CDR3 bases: TGCAGTGGGAAGGGATCTGGAAACACCATATATTTT.